The rows below give T cell receptor beta chains drawn from one sample of a study of Ad26.COV2.S vaccination and SARS-CoV-2 variants. Sequencing used immunoSEQ multiplex PCR; TCRdb keeps in-frame clones, though not all of them. In the table there are over 100,000 clones, around 80% of which are singletons. The sequenced sample was peripheral blood, obtained after recovery from COVID-19. The receptors here all came from a human donor who had recovered from COVID-19. Both conserved end residues are part of each CDR3. A D gene is named only where the DNA matches it firmly. Some rows have no size entry. The others give once, few or many, or a class for an expanded clone.

>TRBV4-2|.|.|TRBJ1-1
TGTGCCAGCAGCCAAGAATGGACGAACACTGAAGCTTTCTTT
CASSQEWTNTEAFF
>TRBV7-2|few|.|TRBJ2-2
TGTGCCAGCAGCTCCCAGGGACCCCGGGACGGGGAGCTGTTTTTT
CASSSQGPRDGELFF
>TRBV3-1/TRBV3-2|.|.|TRBJ1-1
TGTGCCAGCAGCCGATCAGAAATTGACGACACTGAAGCTTTCTTT
CASSRSEIDDTEAFF
>TRBV6-1|once|TRBD2|TRBJ2-5
TGTGCCAGCAGTGAAGCGGGAGGGGTTGAAGAGACCCAGTACTTC
CASSEAGGVEETQYF
>TRBV6-5|.|.|TRBJ1-3
TGTGCCAGCAGCCCCTCTGGAAACACCATATATTTT
CASSPSGNTIYF
>TRBV6-6|few|TRBD1|TRBJ1-1
TGTGCCAGCAGTTCCCGAGGGACAGGGAGTACTGAAGCTTTCTTT
CASSSRGTGSTEAFF
>TRBV2|.|.|TRBJ1-2
TGTGCCAGCAGGAGGACCGTAATTGGCTACACCTTC
CASRRTVIGYTF
>TRBV5-1|.|.|TRBJ1-6
TGCGCCAGCAGCTTGGAGGGGCGTTCACCCCTCCACTTT
CASSLEGRSPLHF
>TRBV11-2|.|TRBD1|TRBJ1-5
TGTGCCAGCAGCCCGGACAGGGCAGATCAGCCCCAGCATTTT
CASSPDRADQPQHF
>TRBV2|.|.|TRBJ2-7
TGTGCCAGCATTCTTCCCCGGCGCTACGAGCAGTACTTC
CASILPRRYEQYF
>TRBV6-1|once|.|TRBJ2-5
TGTGCCAGCAGTGAGATCCCCGAGCTTGGGACCCAGTACTTC
CASSEIPELGTQYF
>TRBV3-1/TRBV3-2|.|.|TRBJ2-3
TGTGCCAGCAGCCCCAGGCGGTCTAGCACAGATACGCAGTATTTT
CASSPRRSSTDTQYF
>TRBV19|.|.|TRBJ2-2
TGTGCCAGTAGTATCCGCCTGACAGGACTAACCGGGGAGCTGTTTTTT
CASSIRLTGLTGELFF
>TRBV6-5|.|.|TRBJ1-1
TGTGCCAGCCGACGGGGGATGAACACTGAAGCTTTCTTT
CASRRGMNTEAFF
>TRBV11-2|.|.|TRBJ2-2
TGTGCCAGCAGCTTAGGGGGGGGCAACACCGGGGAGCTGTTTTTT
CASSLGGGNTGELFF
>TRBV19|few|TRBD2|TRBJ2-3
TGTGCCAGTAGTCTAGGGGGGACTAGCGCCGATACGCAGTATTTT
CASSLGGTSADTQYF
>TRBV6-5|.|TRBD2|TRBJ2-1
TGTGCCAGCAGTCCGACTAGCGGGTTGAACGGTGAGCAGTTCTTC
CASSPTSGLNGEQFF
>TRBV6-5|few|TRBD1|TRBJ1-1
TGTGCCTCCCCGGGACAGTCCTCGGTCGGAGCTTTCTTT
CASPGQSSVGAFF
>TRBV9|once|.|TRBJ2-2
TGTGCCAGCCAACGACGGAACACCGGGGAGCTGTTTTTT
CASQRRNTGELFF
>TRBV13|.|.|TRBJ1-1
TGTGCCAGCAGCCTCCAGCCTGACAGTGAAGCTTTCTTT
CASSLQPDSEAFF
>TRBV28|.|TRBD1|TRBJ1-6
TGTGCCAGCACTCTAGCGGCGGCAGGGGGCGGCTCACCCCTCCACTTT
CASTLAAAGGGSPLHF
>TRBV5-1|.|TRBD2|TRBJ2-3
TGCGCCAGCAGCTTGGCCGCAAGCGGGGGACCAGATACGCAGTATTTT
CASSLAASGGPDTQYF
>TRBV3-1/TRBV3-2|.|.|TRBJ1-5
TGTGCCAGCAGCCAAGGTCGCAGCAATCAGCCCCAGCATTTT
CASSQGRSNQPQHF
>TRBV19|.|.|TRBJ2-3
TGTGCCAGTAGTAGTGCTAGCACAGATACGCAGTATTTT
CASSSASTDTQYF
>TRBV7-9|few|.|TRBJ2-1
TGTGCCAGCAGGGACCGCGGGGAATACAATGAGCAGTTCTTC
CASRDRGEYNEQFF
>TRBV3-1/TRBV3-2|once|.|TRBJ1-1
TGTGCCAGCAGCCAAGAAGGGAAAAGAAGTGAAGCTTTCTTT
CASSQEGKRSEAFF
>TRBV5-4|.|.|TRBJ1-1
TGTGCCAGCAGCCCGGCTTTGCCAGCATACACTGAAGCTTTCTTT
CASSPALPAYTEAFF
>TRBV3-1/TRBV3-2|few|.|TRBJ1-1
TGTGCCAGCAGCCGCAACAGCAACACTGAAGCTTTCTTT
CASSRNSNTEAFF
>TRBV9|.|.|TRBJ1-4
TGTGCCAGCAGCGGGGTTGGAGAAAAACTGTTTTTT
CASSGVGEKLFF
>TRBV7-2|.|.|TRBJ2-2
TGTGCCCAACCTGTTGGGAGTTCGAACACCGGGGAGCTGTTTTTT
CAQPVGSSNTGELFF
>TRBV28|.|.|TRBJ1-3
TGTGCCAGCGCCGGACATGTCAAGACCATATATTTT
CASAGHVKTIYF
>TRBV7-9|few|.|TRBJ2-7
TGTGCCAGCAGCCTTGATTTCTACGAGCAGTACTTC
CASSLDFYEQYF
>TRBV12-3/TRBV12-4|.|.|TRBJ2-5
TGTGCCAGCAGTTACCGGGAGACCCAGTACTTC
CASSYRETQYF
>TRBV7-2|.|.|TRBJ1-2
TGTGCCAGCAGCCTTAACGGGGGGGCGTCTAACTATGGCTACACCTTC
CASSLNGGASNYGYTF
>TRBV11-3|.|TRBD2|TRBJ2-5
TGTGCCAGCAGCTTAGATAGCAGCGGGGGGGCGGAGACCCAGTACTTC
CASSLDSSGGAETQYF
>TRBV5-1|.|.|TRBJ1-1
TGCGCCAGCAGCTCAGGGTCGTTGGGTACTGAAGCTTTCTTT
CASSSGSLGTEAFF
>TRBV29-1|.|.|TRBJ2-5
TGCAGCGTTGAGGGGGACGATAGGGAGACCCAGTACTTC
CSVEGDDRETQYF
>TRBV7-2|few|.|TRBJ2-5
TGTGCCAGCAGCTTAGCCCGGCTCCGGGAGACCCAGTACTTC
CASSLARLRETQYF
>TRBV19|.|TRBD2|TRBJ2-3
TGTGCCAGCACCGGGGGGGCTGTGGATACGCAGTATTTT
CASTGGAVDTQYF
>TRBV7-3|.|.|TRBJ2-2
TGTGCCAGCAGCTCCACCGGGCCCACCGGGGAGCTGTTTTTT
CASSSTGPTGELFF